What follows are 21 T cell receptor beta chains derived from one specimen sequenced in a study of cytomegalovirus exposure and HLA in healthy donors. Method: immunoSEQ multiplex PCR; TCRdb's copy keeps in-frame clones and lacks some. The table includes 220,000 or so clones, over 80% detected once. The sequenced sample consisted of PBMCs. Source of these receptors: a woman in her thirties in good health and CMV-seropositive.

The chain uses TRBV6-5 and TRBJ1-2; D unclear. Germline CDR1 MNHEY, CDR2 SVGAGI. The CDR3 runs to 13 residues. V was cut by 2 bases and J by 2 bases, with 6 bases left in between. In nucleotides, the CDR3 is TGTGCCAGCAGTTACGAGCGCAACTATGGCTACACCTTC. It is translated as CASSYERNYGYTF.

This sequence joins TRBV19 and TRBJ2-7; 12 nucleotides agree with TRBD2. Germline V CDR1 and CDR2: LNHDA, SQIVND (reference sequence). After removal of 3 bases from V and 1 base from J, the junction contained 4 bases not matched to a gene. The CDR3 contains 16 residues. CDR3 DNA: TGTGCCAGTAGTATGGGACTAGCGGGTGTTTCCTACGAGCAGTACTTC. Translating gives CASSMGLAGVSYEQYF.

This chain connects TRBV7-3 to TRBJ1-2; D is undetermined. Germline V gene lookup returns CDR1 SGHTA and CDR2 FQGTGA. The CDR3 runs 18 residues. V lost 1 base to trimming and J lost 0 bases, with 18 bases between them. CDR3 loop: CASSLKSSPKPTNYGYTF. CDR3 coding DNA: TGTGCCAGCAGCTTAAAAAGTTCACCGAAACCGACTAACTATGGCTACACCTTC. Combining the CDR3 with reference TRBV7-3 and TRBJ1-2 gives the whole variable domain GAGVSQTPSNKVTEKGKYVELRCDPISGHTALYWYRQSLGQGPEFLIYFQGTGAADDSGLPNDRFFAVRPEGSVSTLKIQRTERGDSAVYLCASSLKSSPKPTNYGYTFGSGTRLTVV.

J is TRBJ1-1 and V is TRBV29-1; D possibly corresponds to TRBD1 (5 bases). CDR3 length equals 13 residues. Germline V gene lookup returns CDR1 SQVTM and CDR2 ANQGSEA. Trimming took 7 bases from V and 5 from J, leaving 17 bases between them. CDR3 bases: TGCAGCGCTGACGGGGGGGTTGGTACTGAAGCTTTCTTT. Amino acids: CSADGGVGTEAFF.

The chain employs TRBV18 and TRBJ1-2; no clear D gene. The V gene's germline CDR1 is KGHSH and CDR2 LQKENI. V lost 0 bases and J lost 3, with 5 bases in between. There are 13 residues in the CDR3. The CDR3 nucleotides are TGTGCCAGCTCACCACCTTTCGACTATGGCTACACCTTC. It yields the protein CASSPPFDYGYTF.

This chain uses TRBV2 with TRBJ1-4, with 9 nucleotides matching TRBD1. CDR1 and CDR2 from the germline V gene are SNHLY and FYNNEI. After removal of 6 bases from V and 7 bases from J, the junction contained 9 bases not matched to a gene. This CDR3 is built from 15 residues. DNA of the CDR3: TGTGCCAGCAGGGATACGGGACAGGGAGGTGAAAAACTGTTTTTT. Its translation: CASRDTGQGGEKLFF.

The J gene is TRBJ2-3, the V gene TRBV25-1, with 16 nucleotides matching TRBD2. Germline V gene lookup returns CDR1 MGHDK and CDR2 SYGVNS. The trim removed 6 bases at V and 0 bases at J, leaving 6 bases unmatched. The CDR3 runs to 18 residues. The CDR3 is CASRGLAGGISSTDTQYF. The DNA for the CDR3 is TGTGCCAGCAGGGGACTAGCGGGAGGGATCTCTAGCACAGATACGCAGTATTTT.

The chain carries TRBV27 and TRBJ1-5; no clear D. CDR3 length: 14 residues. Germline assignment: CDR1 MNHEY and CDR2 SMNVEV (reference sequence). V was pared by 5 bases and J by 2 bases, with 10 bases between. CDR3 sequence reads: CASSPGFGNQPQHF. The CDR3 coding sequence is TGTGCCAGCAGTCCCGGGTTCGGCAATCAGCCCCAGCATTTT.

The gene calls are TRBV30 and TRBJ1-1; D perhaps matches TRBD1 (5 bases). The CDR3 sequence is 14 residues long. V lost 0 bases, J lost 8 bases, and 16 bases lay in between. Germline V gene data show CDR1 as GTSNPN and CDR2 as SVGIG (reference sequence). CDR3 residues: CAWSVRGPSREAFF. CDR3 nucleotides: TGTGCCTGGAGTGTAAGGGGCCCCTCACGAGAAGCTTTCTTT. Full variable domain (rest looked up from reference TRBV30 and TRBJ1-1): SQTIHQWPATLVQPVGSPLSLECTVEGTSNPNLYWYRQAAGRGLQLLFYSVGIGQISSEVPQNLSASRPQDRQFILSSKKLLLSDSGFYLCAWSVRGPSREAFFGQGTRLTVV.

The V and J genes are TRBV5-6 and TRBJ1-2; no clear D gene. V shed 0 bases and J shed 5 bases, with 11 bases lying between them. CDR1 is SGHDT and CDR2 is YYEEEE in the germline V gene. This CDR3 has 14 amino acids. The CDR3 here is CASSLALSAYGYTF. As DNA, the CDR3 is TGTGCCAGCAGCTTGGCACTTTCCGCGTATGGCTACACCTTC.

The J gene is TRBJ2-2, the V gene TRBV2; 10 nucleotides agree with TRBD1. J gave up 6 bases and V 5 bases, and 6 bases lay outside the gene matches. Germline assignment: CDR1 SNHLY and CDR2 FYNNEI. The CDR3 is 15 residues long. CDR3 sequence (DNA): TGTGCCAGCAGTTACGGGACAGGGGCGGCCGGGGAGCTGTTTTTT. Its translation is CASSYGTGAAGELFF.

CDR3 in amino acids: CASTDPSPYYEQYF. The CDR3, as DNA: TGTGCCAGCACCGACCCGAGTCCTTACTACGAGCAGTACTTC. The chain combines TRBV25-1 with TRBJ2-7; D is uncertain. The CDR3 extends over 14 amino acids. Germline CDR1 MGHDK, CDR2 SYGVNS. V was shortened by 7 bases and J by 3 bases, with 16 bases between the two germline ends.

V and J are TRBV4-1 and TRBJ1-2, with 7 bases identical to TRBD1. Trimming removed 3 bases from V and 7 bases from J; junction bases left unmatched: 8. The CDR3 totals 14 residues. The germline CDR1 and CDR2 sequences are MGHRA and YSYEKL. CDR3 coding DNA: TGCGCCAGCAGCCAGGCGAACAGGGGCGGTGGCTACACCTTC. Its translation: CASSQANRGGGYTF.

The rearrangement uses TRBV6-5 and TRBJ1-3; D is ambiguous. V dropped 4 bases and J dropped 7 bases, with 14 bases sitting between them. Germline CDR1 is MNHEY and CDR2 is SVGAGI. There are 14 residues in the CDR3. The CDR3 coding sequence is TGTGCCAGCAGTTCCCCCAAGGCGGGGAACACCATATATTTT. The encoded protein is CASSSPKAGNTIYF.

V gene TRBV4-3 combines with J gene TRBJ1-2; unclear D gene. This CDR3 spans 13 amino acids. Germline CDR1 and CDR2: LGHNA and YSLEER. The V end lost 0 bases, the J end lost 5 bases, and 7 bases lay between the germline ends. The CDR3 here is CASSQEPSYGYTF. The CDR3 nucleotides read TGCGCCAGCAGCCAAGAACCTTCATATGGCTACACCTTC.

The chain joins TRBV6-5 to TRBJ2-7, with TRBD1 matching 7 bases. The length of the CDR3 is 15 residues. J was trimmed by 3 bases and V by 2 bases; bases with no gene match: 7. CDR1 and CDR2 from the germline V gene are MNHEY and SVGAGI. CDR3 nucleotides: TGTGCCAGCAGTTACGGTCGGGACAGTGTCTACGAGCAGTACTTC. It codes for CASSYGRDSVYEQYF.

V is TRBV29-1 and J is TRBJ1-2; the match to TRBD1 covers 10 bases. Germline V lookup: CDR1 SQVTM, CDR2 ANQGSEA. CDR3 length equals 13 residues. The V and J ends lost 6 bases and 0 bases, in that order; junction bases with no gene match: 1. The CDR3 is CSVGTGANYGYTF. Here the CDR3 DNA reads TGCAGCGTCGGGACAGGGGCTAACTATGGCTACACCTTC.

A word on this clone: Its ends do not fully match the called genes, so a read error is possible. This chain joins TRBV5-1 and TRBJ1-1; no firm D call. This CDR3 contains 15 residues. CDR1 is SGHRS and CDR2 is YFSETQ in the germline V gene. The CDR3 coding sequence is TGCGCCAGCAGCCGAGGTTCGGAGATCAACATTGAAGCTTTCTTT. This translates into CASSRGSEINIEAFF.

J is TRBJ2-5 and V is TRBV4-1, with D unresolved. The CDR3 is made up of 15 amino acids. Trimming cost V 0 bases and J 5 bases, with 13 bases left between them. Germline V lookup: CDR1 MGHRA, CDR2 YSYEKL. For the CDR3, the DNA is TGCGCCAGCAGCCAAGAAAGGGCCGATGGGGAGACCCAGTACTTC. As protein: CASSQERADGETQYF.

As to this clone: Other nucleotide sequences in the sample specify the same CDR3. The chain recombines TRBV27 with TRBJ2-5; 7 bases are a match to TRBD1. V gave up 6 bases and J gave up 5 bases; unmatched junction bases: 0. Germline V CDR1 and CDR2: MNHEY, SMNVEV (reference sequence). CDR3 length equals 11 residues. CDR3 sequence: CASSRGETQYF. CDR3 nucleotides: TGTGCCAGCAGCAGGGGGGAGACCCAGTACTTC.

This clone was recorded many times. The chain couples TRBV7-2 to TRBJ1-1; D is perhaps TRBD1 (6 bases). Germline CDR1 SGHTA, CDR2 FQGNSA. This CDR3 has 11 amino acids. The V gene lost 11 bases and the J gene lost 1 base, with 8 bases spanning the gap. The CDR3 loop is CALQGNTEAFF. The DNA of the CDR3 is TGTGCCTTACAGGGGAACACTGAAGCTTTCTTT.